This TCR beta chain was sequenced for a study of blood T cell repertoires in COVID-19. Study summary: Samples taken during acute and convalescent COVID-19 were collected in the United States, Italy and Spain. T cells, B-cell-depleted T cells, or PBMCs provided the cDNA or gDNA that served as material.

Authors' methods: Amplified reference gene primers provided the basis for estimating nucleated cell counts. Generated by immunoSEQ multiplex PCR, the TCRdb table keeps only in-frame clones and is missing some. V and J calls plus clone size are reproduced from that table; the DNA served to infer D and trimming. The table lists more than 250,000 clones, more than 85% of them singletons. Germline CDR1 is SNHLY and CDR2 is FYNNEI. The CDR3 spans 15 residues. V was clipped by 2 bases and J by 1 base, with 11 bases between them. Input material: peripheral blood. The V call is TRBV2, the J call TRBJ1-1; perhaps TRBD1 as D (6 bases). This clonotype was obtained from a man between 18 and 35 years old with active or convalescent COVID-19. The CDR3 sequence is CASSEQGLANTEAFF. The CDR3 DNA reads TGTGCCAGCAGTGAACAGGGGCTGGCGAACACTGAAGCTTTCTTT.